A selection of T cell receptor beta chains follows, all from one sample in a study of cytomegalovirus exposure and HLA in healthy donors. TCRdb's copy holds only in-frame clones and misses some; the assay was immunoSEQ multiplex PCR. The sample includes nearly 200,000 clones, 65% to 90% of them seen just once. The sequenced sample consisted of PBMCs. Source of these receptors: a woman aged 25 to 39 in good health and CMV-seropositive. Both conserved end residues are part of each CDR3. The order of the fields is D gene, J gene, V gene, clone size, CDR3 DNA, CDR3 protein. The D gene is left open where the match is weak. The size of a clone is reported for some rows only, either as once, few or many, or as a class for expanded clones.

d_gene: TRBD1
j_gene: TRBJ1-1
v_gene: TRBV20-1
abundance: few
CDR3nt: TGCAGTGCCAGACAGGGATCGTTAGCTTTCTTT
CDR3aa: CSARQGSLAFF

d_gene: TRBD1
j_gene: TRBJ1-1
v_gene: TRBV2
abundance: NA
CDR3nt: TGTGCCAGCAGAGCGGACAGGGGGTTCACTGAAGCTTTCTTT
CDR3aa: CASRADRGFTEAFF

d_gene: TRBD1
j_gene: TRBJ2-7
v_gene: TRBV19
abundance: NA
CDR3nt: TGTGCCAGTAGCCGCAACCGGGACAGGTTCTCCTACGAGCAGTACTTC
CDR3aa: CASSRNRDRFSYEQYF

d_gene: NA
j_gene: TRBJ1-2
v_gene: TRBV30
abundance: NA
CDR3nt: TGTGCCTGGAGTGTACGTTTACAGGGAGGGTATGGCTACACCTTC
CDR3aa: CAWSVRLQGGYGYTF

d_gene: TRBD1
j_gene: TRBJ1-5
v_gene: TRBV6-1
abundance: NA
CDR3nt: TGTGCCAGCACCCCCCCGGCCAGGGGGCATCAGCCCCAGCATTTT
CDR3aa: CASTPPARGHQPQHF

d_gene: NA
j_gene: TRBJ2-7
v_gene: TRBV6-1
abundance: once
CDR3nt: TGTGCCAGCAGTGAACAGGGGACGCACGAGCAGTACTTC
CDR3aa: CASSEQGTHEQYF

d_gene: TRBD1
j_gene: TRBJ1-1
v_gene: TRBV27
abundance: NA
CDR3nt: TGTGCCAGCCGGGACAGGGGAAGGGACACTGAAGCTTTCTTT
CDR3aa: CASRDRGRDTEAFF

d_gene: NA
j_gene: TRBJ2-3
v_gene: TRBV27
abundance: many
CDR3nt: TGTGCCAGCAGTTTAGACGGGATTGCCGTAACAGATACGCAGTATTTT
CDR3aa: CASSLDGIAVTDTQYF

d_gene: NA
j_gene: TRBJ2-1
v_gene: TRBV6-5
abundance: NA
CDR3nt: TGTGCCAGCAGGCCCGGACTAAACTCCTACAATGAGCAGTTCTTC
CDR3aa: CASRPGLNSYNEQFF

d_gene: NA
j_gene: TRBJ2-2
v_gene: TRBV7-2
abundance: NA
CDR3nt: TGTGCCAGCAGCCCCGGTGGCGGAGACACCGGGGAGCTGTTTTTT
CDR3aa: CASSPGGGDTGELFF

d_gene: TRBD2
j_gene: TRBJ2-7
v_gene: TRBV5-4
abundance: few
CDR3nt: TGTGCCAGCAGCTTGGGGACTAGCGGGATCTACGAGCAGTACTTC
CDR3aa: CASSLGTSGIYEQYF

d_gene: NA
j_gene: TRBJ2-7
v_gene: TRBV5-1
abundance: NA
CDR3nt: TGCGCCAGCAGCCCGGACAGCCCTGCCTACGAGCAGTACTTC
CDR3aa: CASSPDSPAYEQYF

d_gene: NA
j_gene: TRBJ1-5
v_gene: TRBV9
abundance: NA
CDR3nt: TGTGCCAGCAGCGTCCTCTCCAGCGGTCAGCCCCAGCATTTT
CDR3aa: CASSVLSSGQPQHF

d_gene: NA
j_gene: TRBJ2-5
v_gene: TRBV20-1
abundance: NA
CDR3nt: TGCAGTGCTAGACTCCTCGAGACCCAGTACTTC
CDR3aa: CSARLLETQYF

d_gene: NA
j_gene: TRBJ2-7
v_gene: TRBV7-9
abundance: NA
CDR3nt: TGTGCCAGCAGCCCAGGGACTCGCGAGCAGTACTTC
CDR3aa: CASSPGTREQYF

d_gene: TRBD2
j_gene: TRBJ2-3
v_gene: TRBV7-8
abundance: NA
CDR3nt: TGTGCCAGCAGCCAACGGGGGAGGGCCGGAGATACGCAGTATTTT
CDR3aa: CASSQRGRAGDTQYF

d_gene: NA
j_gene: TRBJ2-5
v_gene: TRBV5-6
abundance: NA
CDR3nt: TGTGCCAGCAGCTTGGTGCAGGGGAGCGAGACCCAGTACTTC
CDR3aa: CASSLVQGSETQYF

d_gene: TRBD1
j_gene: TRBJ1-2
v_gene: TRBV7-9
abundance: once
CDR3nt: TGTGCCAGCAGCCCCATGGACAGGGGGCGTAAGTATGGCTACACCTTC
CDR3aa: CASSPMDRGRKYGYTF

d_gene: NA
j_gene: TRBJ2-1
v_gene: TRBV7-1
abundance: NA
CDR3nt: TGTGCCAGCAGCCGCCGGGGGAACGGATACAATGAGCAGTTCTTC
CDR3aa: CASSRRGNGYNEQFF

d_gene: NA
j_gene: TRBJ1-2
v_gene: TRBV7-2
abundance: NA
CDR3nt: TGTGCCAGCAGCTTTAGGGGCCGGAATGGCTACACCTTC
CDR3aa: CASSFRGRNGYTF

d_gene: NA
j_gene: TRBJ2-2
v_gene: TRBV25-1
abundance: NA
CDR3nt: TGTGCCAGCAGTGACACACGAAGGAACACCGGGGAGCTGTTTTTT
CDR3aa: CASSDTRRNTGELFF

d_gene: NA
j_gene: TRBJ2-1
v_gene: TRBV6-1
abundance: NA
CDR3nt: TGTGCCAGCAGGCTGAGCCCCGACAATGAGCAGTTCTTC
CDR3aa: CASRLSPDNEQFF

d_gene: TRBD1
j_gene: TRBJ1-2
v_gene: TRBV6-1
abundance: once
CDR3nt: TGTGCCAGCCGCGGGACCGGGACAGCCAACTATGGCTACACCTTC
CDR3aa: CASRGTGTANYGYTF

d_gene: TRBD2
j_gene: TRBJ2-1
v_gene: TRBV7-9
abundance: NA
CDR3nt: TGTGCCAGCAACGGACTAGCGGGAGGGTTAAATGAGCAGTTCTTC
CDR3aa: CASNGLAGGLNEQFF

d_gene: TRBD1
j_gene: TRBJ2-7
v_gene: TRBV2
abundance: NA
CDR3nt: TGTGCCAGCAGTGCTAATCGACAGGGAAAGGGGTTC
CDR3aa: CASSANRQGKGF

d_gene: NA
j_gene: TRBJ2-7
v_gene: TRBV5-6
abundance: NA
CDR3nt: TGTGCCAGCAGCTTGACAGGTACCTACGAGCAGTACTTC
CDR3aa: CASSLTGTYEQYF

d_gene: TRBD2
j_gene: TRBJ2-5
v_gene: TRBV7-2
abundance: few
CDR3nt: TGTGCCAGCAGCTTGTTACTAGCGGGAGGGGCGGAGACCCAGTACTTC
CDR3aa: CASSLLLAGGAETQYF

d_gene: TRBD1
j_gene: TRBJ2-7
v_gene: TRBV5-1
abundance: few
CDR3nt: TGCGCCAGCAGCCTACAGGGGGCCTCAACCTACGAGCAGTACTTC
CDR3aa: CASSLQGASTYEQYF

d_gene: TRBD1
j_gene: TRBJ2-7
v_gene: TRBV18
abundance: NA
CDR3nt: TGTGCCAGCTCACCTCTGAGGGACAGGCGGCCAAGCGAGCAGTACTTC
CDR3aa: CASSPLRDRRPSEQYF

d_gene: TRBD1
j_gene: TRBJ2-7
v_gene: TRBV27
abundance: NA
CDR3nt: TGTGCCAGCAGTTTACGGGGACAGGGGGCAGGTTACGAGCAGTACTTC
CDR3aa: CASSLRGQGAGYEQYF

d_gene: NA
j_gene: TRBJ1-1
v_gene: TRBV27
abundance: NA
CDR3nt: TGTGCCAGCAGTCCGTCGACCGTTTACTACGAAGCTTTCTTT
CDR3aa: CASSPSTVYYEAFF

d_gene: TRBD2
j_gene: TRBJ2-7
v_gene: TRBV7-9
abundance: NA
CDR3nt: TGTGCCAGCAGCTTAGGACTAGCGGAAACCTACGAGCAGTACTTC
CDR3aa: CASSLGLAETYEQYF

d_gene: TRBD2
j_gene: TRBJ2-2
v_gene: TRBV13
abundance: NA
CDR3nt: TGTGCCAGCAGCTCACTTAGCGGGAGGTACGCCGGGGAGCTGTTTTTT
CDR3aa: CASSSLSGRYAGELFF

d_gene: NA
j_gene: TRBJ1-2
v_gene: TRBV9
abundance: NA
CDR3nt: TGTGCCAGCAGCGTAGATGCAGCGATAAACTATGGCTACACCTTC
CDR3aa: CASSVDAAINYGYTF

d_gene: NA
j_gene: TRBJ2-7
v_gene: TRBV19
abundance: NA
CDR3nt: TGTGCCAGTAGTCTAGGGACAACTTTCTACGAGCAGTACTTC
CDR3aa: CASSLGTTFYEQYF

d_gene: NA
j_gene: TRBJ1-4
v_gene: TRBV7-9
abundance: NA
CDR3nt: TGTGCCAGCAGCGGACGGATGGGGGGAGGCGAAAAACTGTTTTTT
CDR3aa: CASSGRMGGGEKLFF

d_gene: TRBD2
j_gene: TRBJ2-3
v_gene: TRBV4-2
abundance: NA
CDR3nt: TGTGCCAGCAGCCAACCCGGACTAGCCCAAAGCACAGATACGCAGTATTTT
CDR3aa: CASSQPGLAQSTDTQYF

d_gene: TRBD1
j_gene: TRBJ1-1
v_gene: TRBV18
abundance: NA
CDR3nt: TGTGCCAGCTCACCTCAGGACAGGGAAGCTTTCTTT
CDR3aa: CASSPQDREAFF

d_gene: NA
j_gene: TRBJ2-2
v_gene: TRBV6-1
abundance: NA
CDR3nt: TGTGCCAGCAGTGAAGAGTCGAGAGGGACCGGGGAGCTGTTTTTT
CDR3aa: CASSEESRGTGELFF

d_gene: NA
j_gene: TRBJ2-1
v_gene: TRBV18
abundance: few
CDR3nt: TGTGCCAGCTCACCACGGTGGAGCTCCTACAATGAGCAGTTCTTC
CDR3aa: CASSPRWSSYNEQFF

d_gene: NA
j_gene: TRBJ2-7
v_gene: TRBV5-1
abundance: NA
CDR3nt: TGCGCCAGCAGCGAGCAGGAGGCTCGCTACGAGCAGTACTTC
CDR3aa: CASSEQEARYEQYF

d_gene: TRBD1
j_gene: TRBJ2-7
v_gene: TRBV20-1
abundance: NA
CDR3nt: TGCAGTGCGCAAAGACAGGGCGAGCAGTACTTC
CDR3aa: CSAQRQGEQYF

d_gene: NA
j_gene: TRBJ2-5
v_gene: TRBV6-1
abundance: NA
CDR3nt: TGTGCCAGCAGTGAAGCGGGGGCGGGAGTAGAGACCCAGTACTTC
CDR3aa: CASSEAGAGVETQYF

d_gene: TRBD1
j_gene: TRBJ2-1
v_gene: TRBV5-1
abundance: NA
CDR3nt: TGCGCCAGTACAGGGGGCAATGAGCAGTTCTTC
CDR3aa: CASTGGNEQFF

d_gene: NA
j_gene: TRBJ2-7
v_gene: TRBV2
abundance: few
CDR3nt: TGTGCCAGCACCACAGGGTACGAGCAGTACTTC
CDR3aa: CASTTGYEQYF